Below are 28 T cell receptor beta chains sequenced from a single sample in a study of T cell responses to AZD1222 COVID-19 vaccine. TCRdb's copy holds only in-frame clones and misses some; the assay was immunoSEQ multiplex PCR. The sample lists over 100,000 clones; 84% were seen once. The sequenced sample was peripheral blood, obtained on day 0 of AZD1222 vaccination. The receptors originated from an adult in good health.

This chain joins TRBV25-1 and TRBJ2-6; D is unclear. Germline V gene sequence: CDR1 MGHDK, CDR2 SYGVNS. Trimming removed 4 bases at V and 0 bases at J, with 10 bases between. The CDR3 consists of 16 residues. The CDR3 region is CASSAVASSGANVLTF. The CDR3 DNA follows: TGTGCCAGCAGTGCCGTAGCCTCCTCTGGGGCCAACGTCCTGACTTTC.

The CDR3 DNA reads as TGTGCCAGCAGTCAGGGGTGGGGGGATGAAAAACTGTTTTTT. This translates into CASSQGWGDEKLFF. This chain links TRBV25-1 with TRBJ1-4, with TRBD1 as a possible D gene (6 bases). CDR1 is MGHDK, CDR2 SYGVNS, per germline. The germline V and J ends were trimmed by 5 bases and 6 bases, with 13 bases remaining between them. CDR3 length: 14 amino acids.

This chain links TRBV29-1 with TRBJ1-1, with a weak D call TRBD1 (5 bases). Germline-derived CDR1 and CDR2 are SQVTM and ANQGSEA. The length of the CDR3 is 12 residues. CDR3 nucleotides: TGCGGTTCTTCCACTGGGGCAACTGAAGCTTTCTTT. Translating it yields CGSSTGATEAFF.

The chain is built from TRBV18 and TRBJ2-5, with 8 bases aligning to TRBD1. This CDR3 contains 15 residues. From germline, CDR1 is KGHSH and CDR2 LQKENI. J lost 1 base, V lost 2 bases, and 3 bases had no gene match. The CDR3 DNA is TGTGCCAGCTCACCAGGTACAGGGGGCCAAGAGACCCAGTACTTC. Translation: CASSPGTGGQETQYF.

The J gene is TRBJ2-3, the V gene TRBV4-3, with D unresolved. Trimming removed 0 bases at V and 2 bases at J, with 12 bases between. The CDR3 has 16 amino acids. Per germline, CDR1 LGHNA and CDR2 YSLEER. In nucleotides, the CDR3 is TGCGCCAGCAGCCAAGAAACGACACCAAACACAGATACGCAGTATTTT. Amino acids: CASSQETTPNTDTQYF.

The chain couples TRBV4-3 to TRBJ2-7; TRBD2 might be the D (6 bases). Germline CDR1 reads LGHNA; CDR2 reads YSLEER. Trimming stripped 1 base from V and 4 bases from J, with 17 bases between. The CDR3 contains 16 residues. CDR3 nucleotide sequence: TGCGCCAGCAGCCAAGGGCTGGCACTAGCAGAATACGAGCAGTACTTC. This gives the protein CASSQGLALAEYEQYF.

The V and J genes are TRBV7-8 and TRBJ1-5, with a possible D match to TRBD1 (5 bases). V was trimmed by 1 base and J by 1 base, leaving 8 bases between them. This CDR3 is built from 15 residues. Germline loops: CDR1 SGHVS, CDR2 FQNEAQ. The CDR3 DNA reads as TGTGCCAGCAGCTTAGGGGGGATCAGCAATCAGCCCCAGCATTTT. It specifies CASSLGGISNQPQHF.

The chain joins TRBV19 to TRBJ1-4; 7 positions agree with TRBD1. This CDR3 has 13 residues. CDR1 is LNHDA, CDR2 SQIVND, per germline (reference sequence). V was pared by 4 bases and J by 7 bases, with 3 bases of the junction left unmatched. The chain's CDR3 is CASSTGTAEKLFF. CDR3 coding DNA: TGTGCCAGTAGTACCGGGACAGCTGAAAAACTGTTTTTT.

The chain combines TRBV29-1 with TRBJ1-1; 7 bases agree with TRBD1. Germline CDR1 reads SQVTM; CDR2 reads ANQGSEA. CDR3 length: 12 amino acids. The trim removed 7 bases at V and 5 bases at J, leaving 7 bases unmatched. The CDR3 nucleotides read TGCAGCGGTCGTACAGGGGAAACTGAAGCTTTCTTT. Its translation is CSGRTGETEAFF.

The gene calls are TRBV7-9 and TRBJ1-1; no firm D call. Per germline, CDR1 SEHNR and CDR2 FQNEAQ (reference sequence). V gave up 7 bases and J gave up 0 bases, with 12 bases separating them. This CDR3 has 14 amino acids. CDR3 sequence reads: CASIRPPMNTEAFF. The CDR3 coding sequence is TGTGCCAGCATCCGCCCTCCCATGAACACTGAAGCTTTCTTT.

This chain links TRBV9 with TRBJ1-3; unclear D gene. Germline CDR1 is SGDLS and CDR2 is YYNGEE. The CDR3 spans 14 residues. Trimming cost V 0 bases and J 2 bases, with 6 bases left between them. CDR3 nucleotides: TGTGCCAGCAGCGTAGAGGGAGCTGGAAACACCATATATTTT. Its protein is CASSVEGAGNTIYF.

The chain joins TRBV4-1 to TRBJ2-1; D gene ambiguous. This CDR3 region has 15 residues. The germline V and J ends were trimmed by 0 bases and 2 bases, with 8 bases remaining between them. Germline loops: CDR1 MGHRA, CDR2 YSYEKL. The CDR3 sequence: CASSQDKGTYNEQFF. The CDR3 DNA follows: TGCGCCAGCAGCCAAGATAAGGGAACCTACAATGAGCAGTTCTTC.

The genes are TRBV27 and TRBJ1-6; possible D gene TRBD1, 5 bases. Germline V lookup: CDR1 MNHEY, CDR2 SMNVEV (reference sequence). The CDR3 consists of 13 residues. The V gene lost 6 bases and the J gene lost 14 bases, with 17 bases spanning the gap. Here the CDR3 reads CASRLTGLAALHF. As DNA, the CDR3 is TGTGCCAGCAGGCTAACAGGCCTTGCGGCCCTCCACTTT.

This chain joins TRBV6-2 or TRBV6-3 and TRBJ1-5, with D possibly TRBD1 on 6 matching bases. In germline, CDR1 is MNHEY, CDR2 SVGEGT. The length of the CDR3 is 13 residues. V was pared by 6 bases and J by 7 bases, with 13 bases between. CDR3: CASSLTGGQPQHF. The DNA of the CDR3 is TGTGCCAGCAGCCTGACAGGCGGCCAGCCCCAGCATTTT.

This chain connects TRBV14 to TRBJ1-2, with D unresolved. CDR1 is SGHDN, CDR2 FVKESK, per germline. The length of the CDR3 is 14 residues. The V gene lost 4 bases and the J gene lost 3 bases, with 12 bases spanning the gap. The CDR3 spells CASSPRGTYYGYTF. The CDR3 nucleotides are TGTGCCAGCAGCCCCCGCGGTACTTACTATGGCTACACCTTC.

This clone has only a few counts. Written as DNA, the CDR3 is TGTGCCAGCAAGGGAGTAGAACTCAATCAGCCCCAGCATTTT. Translating it yields CASKGVELNQPQHF. The rearrangement links TRBV6-6 to TRBJ1-5; no firm D call. This CDR3 spans 14 amino acids. V lost 7 bases and J lost 3, with 13 bases in between. From germline, CDR1 is MNHNY and CDR2 SVGAGI (reference sequence).

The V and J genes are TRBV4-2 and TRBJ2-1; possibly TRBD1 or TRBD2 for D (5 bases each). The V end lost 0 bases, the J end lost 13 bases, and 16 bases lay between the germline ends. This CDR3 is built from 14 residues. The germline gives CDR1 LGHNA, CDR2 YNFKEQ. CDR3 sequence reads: CASSQDLTGAGQFF. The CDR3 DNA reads TGTGCCAGCAGCCAAGATTTAACCGGGGCTGGACAGTTCTTC.

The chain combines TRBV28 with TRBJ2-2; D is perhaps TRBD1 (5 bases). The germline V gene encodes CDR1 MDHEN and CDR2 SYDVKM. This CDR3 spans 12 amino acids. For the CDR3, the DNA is TGTGCATTGGAAGGGGTCACCGGGGAGCTGTTTTTT. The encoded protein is CALEGVTGELFF.

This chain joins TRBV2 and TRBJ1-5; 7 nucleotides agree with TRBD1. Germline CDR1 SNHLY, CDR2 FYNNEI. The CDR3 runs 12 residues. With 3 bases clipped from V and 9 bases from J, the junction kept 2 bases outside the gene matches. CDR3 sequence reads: CASSDWDRPQHF. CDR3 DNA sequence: TGTGCCAGCAGTGATTGGGACAGGCCCCAGCATTTT.

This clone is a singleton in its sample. In nucleotides, the CDR3 is TGTGCCAGCACCTGGGACACGGTTGGGACTGAAGCTTTCTTT. This codes for CASTWDTVGTEAFF. This chain links TRBV7-9 with TRBJ1-1, with a possible D match to TRBD1 (6 bases). CDR3 length: 14 residues. CDR1 and CDR2 from the germline V gene are SEHNR and FQNEAQ (reference sequence). V was clipped by 7 bases and J by 5 bases, with 17 bases between them.

The CDR3 region is CASGQGINYGYTF. In nucleotides, the CDR3 is TGTGCCAGTGGACAGGGCATTAACTATGGCTACACCTTC. This chain uses TRBV9 with TRBJ1-2; 8 nucleotides agree with TRBD1. Germline CDR1 reads SGDLS; CDR2 reads YYNGEE. The trim removed 8 bases at V and 1 base at J, leaving 4 bases unmatched. CDR3 length equals 13 residues.

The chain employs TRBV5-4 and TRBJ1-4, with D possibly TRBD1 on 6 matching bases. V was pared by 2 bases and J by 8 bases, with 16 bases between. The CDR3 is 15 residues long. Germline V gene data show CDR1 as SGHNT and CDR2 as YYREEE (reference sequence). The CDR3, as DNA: TGTGCCAGCAGCTTTGGGGGGCAGGAGGGGGAAAAACTGTTTTTT. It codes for CASSFGGQEGEKLFF.

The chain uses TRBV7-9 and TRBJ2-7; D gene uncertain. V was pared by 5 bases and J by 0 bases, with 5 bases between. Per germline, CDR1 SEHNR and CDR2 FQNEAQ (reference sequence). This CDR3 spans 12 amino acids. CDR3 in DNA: TGTGCCAGCAGCCACGCCTCCTACGAGCAGTACTTC. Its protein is CASSHASYEQYF.

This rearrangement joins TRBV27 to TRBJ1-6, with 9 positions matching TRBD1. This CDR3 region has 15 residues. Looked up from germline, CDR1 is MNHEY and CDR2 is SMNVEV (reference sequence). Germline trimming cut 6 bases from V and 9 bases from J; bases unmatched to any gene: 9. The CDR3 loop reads CASRSAGTGISPLHF. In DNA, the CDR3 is TGTGCCAGCAGATCTGCCGGGACAGGGATTTCACCCCTCCACTTT.

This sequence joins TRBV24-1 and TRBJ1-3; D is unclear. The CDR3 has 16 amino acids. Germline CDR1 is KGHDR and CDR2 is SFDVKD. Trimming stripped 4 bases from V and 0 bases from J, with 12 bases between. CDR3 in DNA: TGTGCCACCAGTGACCCGGACGGGAGCTCTGGAAACACCATATATTTT. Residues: CATSDPDGSSGNTIYF.

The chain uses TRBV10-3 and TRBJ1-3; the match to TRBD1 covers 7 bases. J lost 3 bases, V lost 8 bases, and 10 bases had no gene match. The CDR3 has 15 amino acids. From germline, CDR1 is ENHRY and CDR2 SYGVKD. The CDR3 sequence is CAIGKTGDHGNTIYF. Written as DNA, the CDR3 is TGTGCCATCGGTAAAACAGGGGATCATGGAAACACCATATATTTT.

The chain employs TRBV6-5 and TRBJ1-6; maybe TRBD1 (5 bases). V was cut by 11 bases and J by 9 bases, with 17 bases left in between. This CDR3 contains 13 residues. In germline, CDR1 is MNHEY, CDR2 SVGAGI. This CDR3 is CAVKARGVSPLHF. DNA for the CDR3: TGTGCCGTAAAGGCCCGGGGGGTTTCACCCCTCCACTTT.

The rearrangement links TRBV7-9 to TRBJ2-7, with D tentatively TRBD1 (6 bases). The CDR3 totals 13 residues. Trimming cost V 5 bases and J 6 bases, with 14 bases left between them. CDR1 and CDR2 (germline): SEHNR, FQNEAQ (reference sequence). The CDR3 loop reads CASSAYREGEQYF. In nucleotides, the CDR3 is TGTGCCAGCAGCGCCTACAGGGAAGGCGAGCAGTACTTC.